A single sample is the source of the 25 T cell receptor beta chains below, sequenced in a study of blood T cell repertoires in COVID-19. The protocol was immunoSEQ multiplex PCR, while the TCRdb copy is restricted to in-frame clones and leaves out a portion. Of 150,000 to 200,000 clones listed, approximately 80% are singletons. The sample comprised PBMCs or T cells enriched from blood (not recorded which). The receptors shown here come from a man aged 50 to 60 who had recovered from COVID-19.

This sequence joins TRBV10-1 and TRBJ1-1; no definite D call. CDR1 is WNHNN, CDR2 SYGVQD, per germline (reference sequence). The CDR3 length is 15 residues. V lost 4 bases and J lost 0, with 12 bases in between. The CDR3 nucleotides read TGCGCCAGCAGTGGAGGGTTGGGCGTGAACACTGAAGCTTTCTTT. As protein: CASSGGLGVNTEAFF.

The chain is built from TRBV30 and TRBJ2-1; D is uncertain. V shed 0 bases and J shed 5 bases, with 2 bases lying between them. Germline V CDR1 and CDR2: GTSNPN, SVGIG (reference sequence). The CDR3 runs 11 residues. In nucleotides, the CDR3 is TGTGCCTGGAGTGTCAACAATGAGCAGTTCTTC. Translation: CAWSVNNEQFF.

V gene TRBV3-1 (or the pseudogene TRBV3-2) combines with J gene TRBJ1-4; D not certain. Germline CDR1 reads LGHDT; CDR2 reads YNNKEL (reference sequence). Trimming pared 0 bases from V and 1 base from J, leaving 9 bases between. The CDR3 totals 16 residues. CDR3 coding DNA: TGTGCCAGCAGCCAAGATCCGGGGAGAACTAATGAAAAACTGTTTTTT. It codes for CASSQDPGRTNEKLFF.

The rearrangement links TRBV11-2 to TRBJ2-1, with 8 bases fitting TRBD1. This CDR3 is built from 16 residues. V was clipped by 4 bases and J by 2 bases; unmatched bases: 7. Germline V gene data show CDR1 as SGHAT and CDR2 as FQNNGV. The CDR3 DNA sequence: TGTGCCAGCAGCTCGCGACAGGGGATGGCCTACAATGAGCAGTTCTTC. Its translation is CASSSRQGMAYNEQFF.

This clone was observed a single time. The CDR3 is CASSAEVGFHEQYF. CDR3 DNA sequence: TGCGCCAGCAGCGCGGAGGTAGGGTTCCACGAGCAGTACTTC. The V and J genes are TRBV5-1 and TRBJ2-7; D may be TRBD2 (5 bases). CDR1 and CDR2 from the germline V gene are SGHRS and YFSETQ. The CDR3 totals 14 residues. The V gene lost 4 bases and the J gene lost 5 bases, with 16 bases spanning the gap.

The chain employs TRBV19 and TRBJ1-2, with 10 bases aligning to TRBD1. Germline values: CDR1 LNHDA, CDR2 SQIVND (reference sequence). V lost 8 bases and J lost 7; bases outside the gene matches: 13. The CDR3 length is 15 residues. CDR3 bases: TGTGCCAGTTCCGGGACAGGGGCCTCCGGCGGTGGCTACACCTTC. Its translation: CASSGTGASGGGYTF. Full variable domain (rest looked up from reference TRBV19 and TRBJ1-2): DGGITQSPKYLFRKEGQNVTLSCEQNLNHDAMYWYRQDPGQGLRLIYYSQIVNDFQKGDIAEGYSVSREKKESFPLTVTSAQKNPTAFYLCASSGTGASGGGYTFGSGTRLTVV.

This clone has a handful of counts. This chain links TRBV11-3 with TRBJ1-1; TRBD1 matches 8 bases. The V and J ends lost 5 bases and 5 bases, in that order; junction bases with no gene match: 4. CDR3 size: 13 residues. CDR1 is SGHNT and CDR2 is YENEEA in the germline V gene. The CDR3 loop is CASSPDRVTEAFF. The CDR3 DNA follows: TGTGCCAGCAGCCCGGACAGGGTTACTGAAGCTTTCTTT.

In its sample, this clone was seen a few times. This rearrangement joins TRBV4-1 to TRBJ1-2, with a tentative D call TRBD1 (5 bases). V shed 0 bases and J shed 1 base, with 9 bases lying between them. CDR1 is MGHRA and CDR2 is YSYEKL in the germline V gene. This CDR3 is 15 amino acids long. CDR3 region: CASSQEGRDNYGYTF. The CDR3 nucleotides are TGCGCCAGCAGCCAAGAGGGCAGGGATAACTATGGCTACACCTTC.

The rearrangement links TRBV5-1 to TRBJ2-7; 7 bases line up with TRBD2. Germline CDR1 reads SGHRS; CDR2 reads YFSETQ. CDR3 length: 14 residues. V shed 3 bases, J shed 4 bases, and the junction held 7 bases outside the gene matches. The CDR3: CASSSRLAQYEQYF. Written as DNA, the CDR3 is TGCGCCAGCAGCTCAAGACTAGCACAGTACGAGCAGTACTTC. Drawing the rest from reference TRBV5-1 and TRBJ2-7, the complete variable domain is KAGVTQTPRYLIKTRGQQVTLSCSPISGHRSVSWYQQTPGQGLQFLFEYFSETQRNKGNFPGRFSGRQFSNSRSEMNVSTLELGDSALYLCASSSRLAQYEQYFGPGTRLTVT.

J is TRBJ2-2 and V is TRBV28; maybe TRBD1 (6 bases). Trimming stripped 3 bases from V and 0 bases from J, with 11 bases between. This CDR3 spans 16 amino acids. The germline V gene has CDR1 MDHEN and CDR2 SYDVKM. CDR3 coding DNA: TGTGCCAGCAGTTTCTCTGGGGGCGCGAACACCGGGGAGCTGTTTTTT. Its protein product is CASSFSGGANTGELFF. The complete variable domain, with remaining parts taken from reference TRBV28 and TRBJ2-2, reads DVKVTQSSRYLVKRTGEKVFLECVQDMDHENMFWYRQDPGLGLRLIYFSYDVKMKEKGDIPEGYSVSREKKERFSLILESASTNQTSMYLCASSFSGGANTGELFFGEGSRLTVL.

The J gene is TRBJ2-2, the V gene TRBV21-1; the D segment call TRBD2 is taken from the table without a DNA check. TRBV21-1 is a documented pseudogene. This CDR3 has 17 amino acids. DNA for the CDR3: TGTGCCAGCAGCCGAGGGGAACTAGCGGGGGGAAACGGGGAGCTGTTTTTT. Residues: CASSRGELAGGNGELFF.

CDR3 region: CASSQRGWSEKLFF. The DNA for the CDR3 is TGTGCCAGCAGCCAAAGGGGGTGGTCGGAAAAACTGTTTTTT. The V gene is TRBV13, the J gene TRBJ1-4, with D possibly matching TRBD1 (6 bases). Germline V gene lookup returns CDR1 PRHDT and CDR2 FYEKMQ (reference sequence). CDR3 size: 14 residues. V lost 5 bases and J lost 8, with 15 bases in between.

V gene TRBV30 combines with J gene TRBJ2-3, with TRBD2 matching 9 bases. The CDR3 length is 16 residues. J was trimmed by 4 bases and V by 0 bases; bases with no gene match: 8. The germline CDR1 and CDR2 sequences are GTSNPN and SVGIG (reference sequence). This CDR3 is CAWSVRRGGLPDTQYF. The CDR3 region has the DNA TGTGCCTGGAGTGTAAGGCGGGGGGGCCTCCCAGATACGCAGTATTTT.

The chain employs TRBV19 and TRBJ2-2; TRBD1 agrees at 8 bases. Germline values: CDR1 LNHDA, CDR2 SQIVND (reference sequence). V shed 6 bases, J shed 1 base, and the junction held 1 base outside the gene matches. The CDR3 extends over 14 amino acids. The CDR3 is CASRGTGNTGELFF. The CDR3 nucleotides are TGTGCCAGTAGGGGGACAGGGAACACCGGGGAGCTGTTTTTT.

This chain connects TRBV19 to TRBJ1-2; D remains ambiguous. V gave up 6 bases and J gave up 8 bases, with 10 bases separating them. The CDR3 is 11 residues long. From germline, CDR1 is LNHDA and CDR2 SQIVND (reference sequence). The CDR3 nucleotides are TGTGCCAGTAGAGAGGGAGAAGGCTACACCTTC. It translates to CASREGEGYTF. Looking up the rest from reference TRBV19 and TRBJ1-2 gives the full variable domain: DGGITQSPKYLFRKEGQNVTLSCEQNLNHDAMYWYRQDPGQGLRLIYYSQIVNDFQKGDIAEGYSVSREKKESFPLTVTSAQKNPTAFYLCASREGEGYTFGSGTRLTVV.

As DNA, the CDR3 is TGTGCCATCAGCGGGACAGAAATGAACACTGAAGCTTTCTTT. Protein product: CAISGTEMNTEAFF. The chain is built from TRBV10-3 and TRBJ1-1; 7 nucleotides line up with TRBD1. V was pared by 6 bases and J by 0 bases, with 4 bases of the junction left unmatched. The CDR3 has 14 amino acids. Germline V lookup: CDR1 ENHRY, CDR2 SYGVKD.

In its sample, this clone was seen once. The chain carries TRBV5-1 and TRBJ2-1; TRBD1 aligns across 8 bases. The CDR3 is 15 residues long. The junction had 13 bases not matched to a gene; V was cut back by 9 bases and J by 5 bases. Germline lookup yields CDR1 SGHRS and CDR2 YFSETQ. CDR3 nucleotide sequence: TGCGCCACATCTCCCAGGACAGGGACCCACAATGAGCAGTTCTTC. Its translation: CATSPRTGTHNEQFF.

As for this clone: Other DNA sequences in this specimen translate into the identical CDR3. The CDR3 protein is CASSSGQGYYEQYF. CDR3 coding DNA: TGCGCCAGCAGCTCGGGACAGGGTTACTACGAGCAGTACTTC. The genes are TRBV5-1 and TRBJ2-7, with 9 bases fitting TRBD1. V trimming: 3 bases; J trimming: 3 bases; junction bases outside the gene matches: 4. Germline V gene lookup returns CDR1 SGHRS and CDR2 YFSETQ. The CDR3 spans 14 residues.

The genes are TRBV24-1 and TRBJ2-1, with D uncertain. With 7 bases removed from V and 4 bases from J, the gap between germline ends came to 4 bases. The CDR3 runs to 11 residues. The germline V gene has CDR1 KGHDR and CDR2 SFDVKD. The CDR3 region is CATSRYNEQFF. The CDR3 region has the DNA TGTGCCACCAGCAGGTACAATGAGCAGTTCTTC.

The J gene is TRBJ1-2, the V gene TRBV4-1; D is undetermined. Germline CDR1 is MGHRA and CDR2 is YSYEKL. CDR3 length: 17 amino acids. Trimming removed 1 base from V and 0 bases from J, with 15 bases in between. The CDR3 DNA sequence: TGCGCCAGCAGCCAAGGGCGGCTAGCCACCTCTAACTATGGCTACACCTTC. This encodes CASSQGRLATSNYGYTF.

The J gene is TRBJ1-2, the V gene TRBV7-8, with TRBD1 as a possible D gene (5 bases). V was cut by 3 bases and J by 7 bases, with 12 bases left in between. The CDR3 is made up of 13 amino acids. Germline loops: CDR1 SGHVS, CDR2 FQNEAQ. The chain's CDR3 is CASSFGLRGGYTF. CDR3 bases: TGTGCCAGCAGCTTCGGGCTTAGGGGTGGCTACACCTTC.

The gene calls are TRBV18 and TRBJ2-7; 11 bases match TRBD1. The CDR3 extends over 14 amino acids. V lost 6 bases and J lost 2; bases outside the gene matches: 3. Germline loops: CDR1 KGHSH, CDR2 LQKENI. The CDR3: CASSEGQGAYEQYF. DNA for the CDR3: TGTGCCAGCTCTGAGGGACAGGGGGCCTACGAGCAGTACTTC.

V gene TRBV6-5 combines with J gene TRBJ1-2; 9 bases are a match to TRBD1. Germline V CDR1 and CDR2: MNHEY, SVGAGI. This CDR3 region has 13 residues. Trimming took 6 bases from V and 4 from J; bases not matched to a gene: 3. This chain's CDR3 is CASRGQGRYGYTF. CDR3 coding DNA: TGTGCCAGCAGGGGACAGGGACGCTATGGCTACACCTTC.

The V gene is TRBV9, the J gene TRBJ1-6; D might be TRBD1 (5 bases). CDR3 length: 15 residues. Germline loops: CDR1 SGDLS, CDR2 YYNGEE. V dropped 6 bases and J dropped 1 base, with 11 bases sitting between them. The CDR3 DNA reads TGTGCCAGCACCCGTCAGGGATCCTATAATTCACCCCTCCACTTT. It codes for CASTRQGSYNSPLHF.

The sample holds a few counts of this clone. The J gene is TRBJ1-1, the V gene TRBV6-5; 7 positions agree with TRBD1. Per the germline V gene, CDR1 is MNHEY and CDR2 is SVGAGI. Trimming took 4 bases from V and 0 from J; bases not matched to a gene: 8. The length of the CDR3 is 16 residues. CDR3 amino acids: CASSSPRDSMNTEAFF. The DNA of the CDR3 is TGTGCCAGCAGTTCGCCCCGGGACAGCATGAACACTGAAGCTTTCTTT.